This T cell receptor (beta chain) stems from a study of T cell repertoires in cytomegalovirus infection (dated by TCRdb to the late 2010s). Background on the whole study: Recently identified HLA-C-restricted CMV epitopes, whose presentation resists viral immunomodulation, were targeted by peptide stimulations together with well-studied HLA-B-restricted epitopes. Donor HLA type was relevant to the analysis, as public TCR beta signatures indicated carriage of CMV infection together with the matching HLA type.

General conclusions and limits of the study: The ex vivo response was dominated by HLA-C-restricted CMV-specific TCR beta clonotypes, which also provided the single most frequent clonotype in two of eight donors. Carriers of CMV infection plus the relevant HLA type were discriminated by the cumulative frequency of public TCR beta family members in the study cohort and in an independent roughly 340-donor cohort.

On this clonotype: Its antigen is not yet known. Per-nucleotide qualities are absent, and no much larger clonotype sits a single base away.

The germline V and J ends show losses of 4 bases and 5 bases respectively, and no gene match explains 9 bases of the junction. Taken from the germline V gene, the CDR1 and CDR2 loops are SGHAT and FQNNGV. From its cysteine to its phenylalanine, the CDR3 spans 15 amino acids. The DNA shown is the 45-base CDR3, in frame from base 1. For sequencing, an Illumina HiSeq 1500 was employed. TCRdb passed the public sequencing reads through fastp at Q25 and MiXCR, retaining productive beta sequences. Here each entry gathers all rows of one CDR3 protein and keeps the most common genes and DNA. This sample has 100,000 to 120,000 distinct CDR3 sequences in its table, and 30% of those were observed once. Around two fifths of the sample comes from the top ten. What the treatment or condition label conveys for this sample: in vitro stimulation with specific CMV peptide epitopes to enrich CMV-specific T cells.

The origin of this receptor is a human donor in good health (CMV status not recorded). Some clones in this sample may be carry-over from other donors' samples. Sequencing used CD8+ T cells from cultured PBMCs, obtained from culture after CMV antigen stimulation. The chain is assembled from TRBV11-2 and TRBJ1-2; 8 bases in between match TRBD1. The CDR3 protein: CASSSYSGTGYGYTF. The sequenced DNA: TGTGCCAGCAGCTCATACTCCGGGACAGGATATGGCTACACCTTC.